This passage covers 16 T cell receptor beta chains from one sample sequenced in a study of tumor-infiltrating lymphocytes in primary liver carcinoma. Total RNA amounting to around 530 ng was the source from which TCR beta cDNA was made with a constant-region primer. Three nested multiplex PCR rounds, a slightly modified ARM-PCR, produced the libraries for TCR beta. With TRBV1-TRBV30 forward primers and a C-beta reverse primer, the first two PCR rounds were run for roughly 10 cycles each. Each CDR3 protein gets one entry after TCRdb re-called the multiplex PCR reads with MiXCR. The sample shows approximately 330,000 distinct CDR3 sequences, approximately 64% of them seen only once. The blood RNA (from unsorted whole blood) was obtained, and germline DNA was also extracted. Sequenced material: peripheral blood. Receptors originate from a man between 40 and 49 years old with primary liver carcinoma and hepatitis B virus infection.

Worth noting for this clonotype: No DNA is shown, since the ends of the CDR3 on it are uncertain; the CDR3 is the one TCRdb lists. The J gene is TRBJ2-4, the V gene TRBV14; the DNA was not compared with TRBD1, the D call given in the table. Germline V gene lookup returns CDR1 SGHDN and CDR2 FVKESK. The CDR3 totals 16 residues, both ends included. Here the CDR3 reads CASSPWGRGSENIQNF.

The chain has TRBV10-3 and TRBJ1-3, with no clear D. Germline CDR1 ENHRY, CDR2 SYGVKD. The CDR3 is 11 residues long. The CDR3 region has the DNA TGTTCCACCAGCGGGGGAAACACCATATATTTT. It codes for CSTSGGNTIYF.

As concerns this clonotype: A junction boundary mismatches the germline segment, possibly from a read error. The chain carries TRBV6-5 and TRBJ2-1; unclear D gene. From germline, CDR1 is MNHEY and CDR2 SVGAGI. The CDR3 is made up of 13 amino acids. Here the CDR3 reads CVSSYSNWYEQFF. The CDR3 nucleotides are TGTGTCAGCAGTTACTCGAATTGGTACGAGCAGTTCTTC.

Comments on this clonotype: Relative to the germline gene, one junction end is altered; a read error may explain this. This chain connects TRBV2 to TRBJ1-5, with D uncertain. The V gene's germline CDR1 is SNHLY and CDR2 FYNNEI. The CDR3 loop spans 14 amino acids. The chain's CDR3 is CGSRATVASGPQHF. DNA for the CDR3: TGTGGCAGCAGAGCCACAGTCGCCTCCGGGCCCCAGCATTTC.

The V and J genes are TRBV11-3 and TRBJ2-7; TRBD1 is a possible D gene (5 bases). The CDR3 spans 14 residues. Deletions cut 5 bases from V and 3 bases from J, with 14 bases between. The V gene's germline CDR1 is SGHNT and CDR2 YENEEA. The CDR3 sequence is CASSPGEGDYEQYF. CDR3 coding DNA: TGTGCCAGCAGCCCTGGAGAAGGGGACTACGAGCAGTACTTC.

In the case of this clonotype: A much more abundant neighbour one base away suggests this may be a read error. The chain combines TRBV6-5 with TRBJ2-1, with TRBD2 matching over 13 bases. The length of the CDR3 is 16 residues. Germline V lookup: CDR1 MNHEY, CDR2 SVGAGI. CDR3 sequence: CASSYRTSGSFFERFF. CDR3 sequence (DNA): TGTGCCAGCAGTTACCGGACTAGCGGGAGTTTTTTTGAGCGGTTCTTC.

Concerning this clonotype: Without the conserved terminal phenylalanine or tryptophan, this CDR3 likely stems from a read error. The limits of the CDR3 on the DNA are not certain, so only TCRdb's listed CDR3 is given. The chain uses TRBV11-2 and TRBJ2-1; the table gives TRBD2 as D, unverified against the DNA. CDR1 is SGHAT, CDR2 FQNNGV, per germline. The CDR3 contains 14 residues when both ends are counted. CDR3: CASSLRRETIEHFI.

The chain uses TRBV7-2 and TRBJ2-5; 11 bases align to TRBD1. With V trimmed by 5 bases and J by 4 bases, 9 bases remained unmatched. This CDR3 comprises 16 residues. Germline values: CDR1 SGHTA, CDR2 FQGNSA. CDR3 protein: CASSRKAGTGGETQYF. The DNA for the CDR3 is TGTGCCAGCAGCCGCAAGGCCGGGACAGGGGGAGAGACCCAGTACTTC.

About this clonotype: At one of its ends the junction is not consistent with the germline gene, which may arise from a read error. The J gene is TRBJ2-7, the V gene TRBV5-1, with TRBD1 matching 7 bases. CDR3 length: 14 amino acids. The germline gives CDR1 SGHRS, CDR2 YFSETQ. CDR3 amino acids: CPSSSETGTYEQYF. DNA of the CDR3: TGCCCCAGCAGCTCGGAGACAGGGACGTACGAGCAGTACTTC.

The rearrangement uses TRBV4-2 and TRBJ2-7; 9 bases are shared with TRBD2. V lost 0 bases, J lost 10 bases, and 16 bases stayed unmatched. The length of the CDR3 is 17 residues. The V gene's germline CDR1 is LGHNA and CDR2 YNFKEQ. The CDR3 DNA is TGTGCCAGCAGCCAAGATCTAGCGGGGACGTTTACTTCCTATCAGTACTTC. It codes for CASSQDLAGTFTSYQYF.

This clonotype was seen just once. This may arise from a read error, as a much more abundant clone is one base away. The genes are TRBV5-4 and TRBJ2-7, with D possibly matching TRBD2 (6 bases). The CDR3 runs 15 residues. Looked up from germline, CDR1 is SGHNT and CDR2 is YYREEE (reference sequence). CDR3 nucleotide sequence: TGTGCCAGCAGCTTGGAGGTAGCGGAAGGCTACGAGCGGTACTTC. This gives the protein CASSLEVAEGYERYF.

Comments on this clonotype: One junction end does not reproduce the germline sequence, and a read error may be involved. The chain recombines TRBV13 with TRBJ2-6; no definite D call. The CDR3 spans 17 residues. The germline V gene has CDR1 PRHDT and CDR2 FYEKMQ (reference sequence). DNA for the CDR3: TGTGCCAGCACCGTTTACCTGGACGGCTCTAGGGCCAACGTCCTGACTTTC. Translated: CASTVYLDGSRANVLTF.

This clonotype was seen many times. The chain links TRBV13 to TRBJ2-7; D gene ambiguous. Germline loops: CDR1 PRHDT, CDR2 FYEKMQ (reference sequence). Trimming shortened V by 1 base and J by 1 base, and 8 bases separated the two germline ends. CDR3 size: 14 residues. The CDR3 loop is CASSLELNSYEQYF. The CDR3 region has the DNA TGTGCCAGCAGCTTAGAACTAAATTCCTACGAGCAGTACTTC.

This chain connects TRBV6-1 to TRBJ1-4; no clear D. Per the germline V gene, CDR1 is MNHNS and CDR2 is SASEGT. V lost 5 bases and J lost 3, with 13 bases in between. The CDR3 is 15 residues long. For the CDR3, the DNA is TGTGCCAGCAGTAAACCGGGGAGCTCTAATGAAAAACTGTTTTTT. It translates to CASSKPGSSNEKLFF.

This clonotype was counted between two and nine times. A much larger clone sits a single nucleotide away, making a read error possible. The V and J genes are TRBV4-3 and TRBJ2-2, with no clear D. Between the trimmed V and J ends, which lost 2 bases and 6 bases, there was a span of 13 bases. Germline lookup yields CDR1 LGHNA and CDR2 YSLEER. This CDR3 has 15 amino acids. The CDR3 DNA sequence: TGCGCCAGCAGCCAATGGGTCCGATCGTCCGGGGAGCTGTTTTTT. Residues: CASSQWVRSSGELFF.

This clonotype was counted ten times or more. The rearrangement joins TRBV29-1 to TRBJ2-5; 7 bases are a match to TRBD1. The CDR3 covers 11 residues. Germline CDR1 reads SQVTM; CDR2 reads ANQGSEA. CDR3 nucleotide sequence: TGCGGGGGAAATGCAGGGGGGACCCAGTACTTC. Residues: CGGNAGGTQYF.